A single sample is the source of the 32 T cell receptor beta chains below, sequenced in a study of blood T cell repertoires in COVID-19. Sequenced by immunoSEQ multiplex PCR; TCRdb stores in-frame clones only, minus some. This table has fewer than 300,000 clones, about nine tenths appearing once. The sequenced sample was peripheral blood. These receptors were obtained from a woman in her thirties or forties who had recovered from COVID-19.

This clone came up once. The V and J genes are TRBV14 and TRBJ2-7; 7 bases line up with TRBD1. J was trimmed by 2 bases and V by 3 bases; bases with no gene match: 1. The CDR3 contains 13 residues. Germline CDR1 is SGHDN and CDR2 is FVKESK. The CDR3 coding sequence is TGTGCCAGCAGCCAGGGACAGCCCTACGAGCAGTACTTC. This translates into CASSQGQPYEQYF.

The chain links TRBV7-9 to TRBJ1-1; D not certain. This CDR3 is built from 12 residues. V was cut by 3 bases and J by 6 bases, with 8 bases left in between. Germline lookup yields CDR1 SEHNR and CDR2 FQNEAQ (reference sequence). CDR3 DNA: TGTGCCAGCAGCTTCGGGGTAGCTGAAGCTTTCTTT. Translating gives CASSFGVAEAFF.

The gene calls are TRBV30 and TRBJ2-7; TRBD2 might be the D (6 bases). From germline, CDR1 is GTSNPN and CDR2 SVGIG (reference sequence). The CDR3 runs 13 residues. Trimming removed 4 bases at V and 3 bases at J, with 13 bases between. DNA of the CDR3: TGTGCCTGGACCCGACTAGAAAACTACGAGCAGTACTTC. It yields the protein CAWTRLENYEQYF.

The V call is TRBV5-1, the J call TRBJ1-3, with D possibly matching TRBD1 (5 bases). The CDR3 covers 15 residues. Germline V gene data show CDR1 as SGHRS and CDR2 as YFSETQ. V lost 0 bases and J 3 bases, leaving 10 bases between the germline ends. In nucleotides, the CDR3 is TGCGCCAGCAGCTTGGGGGGCTTGAGTGGAAACACCATATATTTT. It encodes CASSLGGLSGNTIYF. The variable domain in full, with the rest retrieved from reference TRBV5-1 and TRBJ1-3, is KAGVTQTPRYLIKTRGQQVTLSCSPISGHRSVSWYQQTPGQGLQFLFEYFSETQRNKGNFPGRFSGRQFSNSRSEMNVSTLELGDSALYLCASSLGGLSGNTIYFGEGSWLTVV.

The chain recombines TRBV12-3 or TRBV12-4 with TRBJ1-5; D uncertain. V was clipped by 7 bases and J by 7 bases, with 14 bases between them. The CDR3 consists of 13 residues. As DNA, the CDR3 is TGTGCCAGCAACCTCCGGGAAGGACAGCCCCAGCATTTT. Translation: CASNLREGQPQHF.

The rearrangement links TRBV10-2 to TRBJ1-2, with unresolved D. The CDR3 is made up of 11 amino acids. V dropped 2 bases and J dropped 7 bases, with 5 bases sitting between them. In germline, CDR1 is WSHSY, CDR2 SAAADI. The DNA of the CDR3 is TGCGCCAGCAGTGAGAACGGTGGCTACACCTTC. Residues: CASSENGGYTF.

The CDR3 DNA follows: TGCGCCAGCAGCTTGTCGGGGCTAGCGGGGGGGCGAGAGACCCAGTACTTC. Translated, it gives CASSLSGLAGGRETQYF. The V gene is TRBV5-1, the J gene TRBJ2-5; 12 bases line up with TRBD2. This CDR3 contains 17 residues. Germline V gene data show CDR1 as SGHRS and CDR2 as YFSETQ. V lost 1 base to trimming and J lost 4 bases; unmatched junction nucleotides: 8.

This rearrangement joins TRBV6-2 or TRBV6-3 to TRBJ1-5, with 8 bases aligning to TRBD1. The CDR3 covers 16 residues. The trim removed 6 bases at V and 9 bases at J, leaving 16 bases unmatched. Looked up from germline, CDR1 is MNHEY and CDR2 is SVGEGT. The CDR3 DNA reads as TGTGCCAGCAGCATTCGGACAGGGCCCCTCAATTCGCCCCAGCATTTT. Translated: CASSIRTGPLNSPQHF.

This chain uses TRBV7-3 with TRBJ2-2; TRBD1 matches at 7 bases. J was trimmed by 7 bases and V by 5 bases; bases with no gene match: 1. This CDR3 has 12 residues. In germline, CDR1 is SGHTA, CDR2 FQGTGA. CDR3 loop: CASSQGVGELFF. CDR3 DNA sequence: TGTGCCAGCAGCCAGGGGGTCGGGGAGCTGTTTTTT. Looking up the rest from reference TRBV7-3 and TRBJ2-2 gives the full variable domain: GAGVSQTPSNKVTEKGKYVELRCDPISGHTALYWYRQSLGQGPEFLIYFQGTGAADDSGLPNDRFFAVRPEGSVSTLKIQRTERGDSAVYLCASSQGVGELFFGEGSRLTVL.

This chain connects TRBV7-8 to TRBJ2-1; D possibly corresponds to TRBD1 (6 bases). The germline V gene encodes CDR1 SGHVS and CDR2 FQNEAQ. This CDR3 has 15 amino acids. V lost 5 bases, J lost 0 bases, and 11 bases lay in between. CDR3 sequence (DNA): TGTGCCAGCAGCACGGTGGGGGCCTCCTACAATGAGCAGTTCTTC. Protein: CASSTVGASYNEQFF.

The rearrangement uses TRBV4-3 and TRBJ2-5, with 12 positions matching TRBD2. After removal of 4 bases from V and 0 bases from J, the junction contained 3 bases not matched to a gene. This CDR3 comprises 16 residues. Germline-derived CDR1 and CDR2 are LGHNA and YSLEER. The CDR3 DNA reads TGCGCCAGCAGCCCTACTAGCGGGGGGTACCAAGAGACCCAGTACTTC. Amino acids: CASSPTSGGYQETQYF.

The rearrangement joins TRBV9 to TRBJ1-2, with 8 bases identical to TRBD1. The CDR3 has 16 residues. CDR1 and CDR2 from the germline V gene are SGDLS and YYNGEE. V was pared by 0 bases and J by 7 bases, with 11 bases of the junction left unmatched. The CDR3 sequence is CASSVVDRTGKSGYTF. CDR3 coding DNA: TGTGCCAGCAGCGTAGTAGATAGGACAGGGAAATCTGGCTACACCTTC.

The chain joins TRBV7-2 to TRBJ1-2; 7 bases match TRBD1. The CDR3 is 17 amino acids. V gave up 4 bases and J gave up 0 bases; unmatched junction bases: 11. Germline assignment: CDR1 SGHTA and CDR2 FQGNSA. This chain's CDR3 is CASSSIRQGTSNYGYTF. DNA of the CDR3: TGTGCCAGCAGCTCCATAAGACAGGGTACATCTAACTATGGCTACACCTTC.

The rearrangement uses TRBV5-4 and TRBJ2-3; TRBD2 aligns across 10 bases. Unmatched junction bases numbered 9, after V lost 0 bases and J lost 2 bases. In germline, CDR1 is SGHNT, CDR2 YYREEE (reference sequence). The CDR3 consists of 18 residues. Here the CDR3 reads CASSLGLAGAINTDTQYF. In DNA, the CDR3 is TGTGCCAGCAGCTTGGGGCTAGCGGGAGCCATCAACACAGATACGCAGTATTTT.

In DNA form, the CDR3 reads TGTGCCAGCAGTTTGGCACACCACACTGAAGCTTTCTTT. It specifies CASSLAHHTEAFF. This sequence joins TRBV27 and TRBJ1-1, with D uncertain. Germline-derived CDR1 and CDR2 are MNHEY and SMNVEV (reference sequence). The length of the CDR3 is 13 residues. Trimming left V 3 bases short and J 3 bases short, with 8 bases between.

The chain carries TRBV7-2 and TRBJ1-6; D unresolved. The CDR3 consists of 16 residues. V gave up 1 base and J gave up 0 bases, with 7 bases separating them. CDR1 is SGHTA, CDR2 FQGNSA, per germline. The CDR3 bases are TGTGCCAGCAGCTTAGGAATGAGCTCCTATAATTCACCCCTCCACTTT. It translates to CASSLGMSSYNSPLHF.

This chain connects TRBV5-6 to TRBJ2-1, with 7 bases fitting TRBD1. Germline assignment: CDR1 SGHDT and CDR2 YYEEEE. The CDR3 runs 13 residues. Germline trimming cut 0 bases from V and 8 bases from J; bases unmatched to any gene: 2. CDR3 sequence: CASSLGQGYEQFF. The CDR3 coding sequence is TGTGCCAGCAGCTTGGGACAGGGATATGAGCAGTTCTTC.

The chain has TRBV7-9 and TRBJ1-1, with 7 bases identical to TRBD1. Trimming removed 2 bases from V and 4 bases from J; junction bases left unmatched: 4. The CDR3 consists of 14 residues. CDR1 is SEHNR, CDR2 FQNEAQ, per germline (reference sequence). The CDR3 nucleotides are TGTGCCAGCAGCTTACAGGGGGAGGTCACTGAAGCTTTCTTT. It yields the protein CASSLQGEVTEAFF.

The chain combines TRBV7-2 with TRBJ1-5; a possible D gene is TRBD1 (5 bases). V was shortened by 1 base and J by 6 bases, with 13 bases between the two germline ends. CDR1 SGHTA and CDR2 FQGNSA come from the germline V gene. The CDR3 has 15 amino acids. DNA for the CDR3: TGTGCCAGCAGCTTAGGCGGGGTTGGGGGTCAGCCCCAGCATTTT. It encodes CASSLGGVGGQPQHF. Using reference TRBV7-2 and TRBJ1-5 for the parts outside the CDR3, the full variable domain is GAGVSQSPSNKVTEKGKDVELRCDPISGHTALYWYRQSLGQGLEFLIYFQGNSAPDKSGLPSDRFSAERTGGSVSTLTIQRTQQEDSAVYLCASSLGGVGGQPQHFGDGTRLSIL.

The V gene is TRBV19, the J gene TRBJ1-2; D ambiguous. Looked up from germline, CDR1 is LNHDA and CDR2 is SQIVND (reference sequence). V shed 7 bases and J shed 8 bases, with 20 bases lying between them. This CDR3 has 14 residues. CDR3 coding DNA: TGTGCCAGTAAAAGGACCGAAACAGCGGCCGGCTACACCTTC. Amino acid sequence: CASKRTETAAGYTF.

The V and J genes are TRBV2 and TRBJ2-3, with 9 bases aligning to TRBD2. The CDR3 runs 18 residues. V lost 0 bases, J lost 2 bases, and 9 bases stayed unmatched. Germline V gives CDR1 SNHLY, CDR2 FYNNEI. CDR3 nucleotide sequence: TGTGCCAGCAGTGAAGCATTTCCGCGGGGGGGCCCCACAGATACGCAGTATTTT. Translating it yields CASSEAFPRGGPTDTQYF.

This clone has only a few counts. The chain employs TRBV7-2 and TRBJ1-3; unclear D gene. V shed 2 bases and J shed 16 bases, with 18 bases lying between them. Germline values: CDR1 SGHTA, CDR2 FQGNSA. The CDR3 is 13 amino acids. The CDR3 spells CASSLSGGHVPYF. Written as DNA, the CDR3 is TGTGCCAGCAGCTTATCGGGAGGGCATGTGCCTTATTTT.

The J gene is TRBJ2-3, the V gene TRBV5-4, with 8 bases that match TRBD2. The CDR3 is made up of 14 amino acids. The ends lost 3 bases at V and 6 bases at J; junction bases unmatched: 6. Germline-derived CDR1 and CDR2 are SGHNT and YYREEE (reference sequence). The CDR3 sequence: CASSSGGASDTQYF. DNA for the CDR3: TGTGCCAGCAGCTCCGGGGGGGCCTCGGATACGCAGTATTTT.

The rearrangement uses TRBV19 and TRBJ1-3, with unresolved D. Looked up from germline, CDR1 is LNHDA and CDR2 is SQIVND (reference sequence). CDR3 length equals 16 residues. V dropped 5 bases and J dropped 0 bases, with 14 bases sitting between them. The CDR3 bases are TGTGCCAGTAGTTCCTACGGACTGAGCTCTGGAAACACCATATATTTT. It encodes CASSSYGLSSGNTIYF. Combining the CDR3 with reference TRBV19 and TRBJ1-3 gives the whole variable domain DGGITQSPKYLFRKEGQNVTLSCEQNLNHDAMYWYRQDPGQGLRLIYYSQIVNDFQKGDIAEGYSVSREKKESFPLTVTSAQKNPTAFYLCASSSYGLSSGNTIYFGEGSWLTVV.

The V call is TRBV9, the J call TRBJ2-5, with 11 bases aligning to TRBD2. Trimming at V came to 0 bases and at J to 2 bases, leaving 3 bases not matched to a gene. Looked up from germline, CDR1 is SGDLS and CDR2 is YYNGEE. This CDR3 is built from 16 residues. CDR3: CASSVGSSGGQETQYF. Here the CDR3 DNA reads TGTGCCAGCAGCGTAGGGTCTAGCGGGGGGCAAGAGACCCAGTACTTC.

CDR3 residues: CASSPLRDIYLNTEAFF. CDR3 DNA: TGTGCCAGCAGCCCCCTAAGGGACATCTACCTGAACACTGAAGCTTTCTTT. The rearrangement joins TRBV27 to TRBJ1-1, with D perhaps TRBD1 (6 bases). V was pared by 6 bases and J by 0 bases, with 20 bases between. The length of the CDR3 is 17 residues. CDR1 is MNHEY and CDR2 is SMNVEV in the germline V gene (reference sequence).

This clone was observed a single time. This chain joins TRBV5-1 and TRBJ2-1; 12 nucleotides match TRBD2. CDR3 length: 16 residues. Germline CDR1 and CDR2: SGHRS and YFSETQ. Unmatched junction bases numbered 10, after V lost 0 bases and J lost 12 bases. CDR3 sequence (DNA): TGCGCCAGCAGCTTGGGCGCTAGCGGGGGGGCCCCAGCGCAGTTCTTC. Protein: CASSLGASGGAPAQFF. The full variable domain, rest sourced from reference TRBV5-1 and TRBJ2-1, is KAGVTQTPRYLIKTRGQQVTLSCSPISGHRSVSWYQQTPGQGLQFLFEYFSETQRNKGNFPGRFSGRQFSNSRSEMNVSTLELGDSALYLCASSLGASGGAPAQFFGPGTRLTVL.

V gene TRBV30 combines with J gene TRBJ1-1; D gene unclear. The ends were cut back, 0 bases at V and 7 bases at J, with 6 bases in the middle. Germline lookup yields CDR1 GTSNPN and CDR2 SVGIG (reference sequence). The CDR3 extends over 11 amino acids. CDR3 in amino acids: CAWSVRGEAFF. DNA of the CDR3: TGTGCCTGGAGTGTACGAGGTGAAGCTTTCTTT.

The V gene is TRBV4-1, the J gene TRBJ2-5, with TRBD2 matching over 9 bases. CDR3 length equals 17 residues. V dropped 2 bases and J dropped 5; count of bases not matched to a gene: 12. The germline V gene has CDR1 MGHRA and CDR2 YSYEKL. CDR3 DNA: TGCGCCAGCAGCCAATTGACTAGCGGAGCCCCCAGGGAGACCCAGTACTTC. As protein: CASSQLTSGAPRETQYF.

Comments on this clone: Additional DNA sequences in this sample encode the identical CDR3. The rearrangement uses TRBV11-3 and TRBJ2-1, with 9 bases that match TRBD1. Germline-derived CDR1 and CDR2 are SGHNT and YENEEA. V lost 6 bases and J lost 2; bases outside the gene matches: 5. The CDR3 contains 15 residues. CDR3 in amino acids: CASSPGQGTYNEQFF. CDR3 DNA: TGTGCCAGCAGTCCCGGACAGGGGACCTACAATGAGCAGTTCTTC.

The chain combines TRBV12-3 or TRBV12-4 with TRBJ2-7; no definite D call. The CDR3 sequence is 12 residues long. Trimming shortened V by 6 bases and J by 3 bases, and 9 bases separated the two germline ends. This CDR3 is CASSRNIYEQYF. The CDR3 DNA reads TGTGCCAGCAGCAGAAATATCTACGAGCAGTACTTC.

The chain joins TRBV5-1 to TRBJ2-6, with TRBD1 matching over 7 bases. This CDR3 comprises 16 residues. The V gene end was trimmed by 4 bases and the J gene end by 0 bases; junction bases not matched to a gene: 4. Germline V gene lookup returns CDR1 SGHRS and CDR2 YFSETQ. CDR3 in amino acids: CASSQGVNSGANVLTF. CDR3 sequence (DNA): TGCGCCAGCAGCCAGGGGGTTAACTCTGGGGCCAACGTCCTGACTTTC. Combining the CDR3 with reference TRBV5-1 and TRBJ2-6 gives the whole variable domain KAGVTQTPRYLIKTRGQQVTLSCSPISGHRSVSWYQQTPGQGLQFLFEYFSETQRNKGNFPGRFSGRQFSNSRSEMNVSTLELGDSALYLCASSQGVNSGANVLTFGAGSRLTVL.